The TCR beta chain described here comes from a study of response to subunit inactivated influenza vaccine. Germline trimming cut 7 bases from V and 8 bases from J; bases unmatched to any gene: 8. Germline V lookup: CDR1 SEHNR, CDR2 FQNEAQ (reference sequence). This CDR3 spans 15 amino acids. Broader study findings: Each seasonal influenza vaccination recruits few new T cells, the authors suggested.

TCRdb passed the RT-PCR reads through MiXCR, listing each CDR3 protein once. The table records 610,000 or so distinct CDR3 sequences, about 14% of them present only once. About this clonotype: Its antigen is not known.

The clonotype was recovered from a man between 45 and 60 years old who received an inactivated influenza vaccine. The sequencing used PBMCs from blood, collected approximately 13 days after vaccination. This rearrangement joins TRBV7-9 to TRBJ2-1; 13 positions agree with TRBD2. The chain's CDR3 is CASNFGLAGVDEQFF. DNA for the CDR3: TGTGCCAGCAATTTCGGACTAGCGGGAGTCGATGAGCAGTTCTTC.